A single sample is the source of the 14 T cell receptor beta chains below, sequenced in a study of T cell responses to AZD1222 COVID-19 vaccine. Sequencing was performed with immunoSEQ multiplex PCR; in TCRdb, only in-frame clones are kept and a portion is missing. The data contain around 190,000 clones, around 88% of them singletons. Sequences were derived from peripheral blood, sampled 28 days after the second AZD1222 dose. The origin of the receptors is an adult who received the AZD1222 COVID-19 vaccine.

V and J are TRBV6-2 or TRBV6-3 and TRBJ2-5; D unclear. V was trimmed by 6 bases and J by 5 bases, leaving 10 bases between them. This CDR3 has 12 residues. Germline CDR1 is MNHEY and CDR2 is SVGEGT. In nucleotides, the CDR3 is TGTGCCAGCAGCTCCCTGGGGGAGACCCAGTACTTC. It encodes CASSSLGETQYF.

The chain joins TRBV3-1 (or the pseudogene TRBV3-2) to TRBJ2-7; D might be TRBD1 (6 bases). Trimming pared 5 bases from V and 3 bases from J, leaving 11 bases between. CDR1 and CDR2 from the germline V gene are LGHDT and YNNKEL (reference sequence). The CDR3 spans 13 residues. The CDR3 sequence: CASSYLTGYEQYF. The CDR3 nucleotides are TGTGCCAGCAGCTACTTGACAGGCTACGAGCAGTACTTC.

This clone was found once. This chain joins TRBV7-8 and TRBJ1-5, with D hard to call. Germline loops: CDR1 SGHVS, CDR2 FQNEAQ. Trimming removed 5 bases from V and 1 base from J, with 6 bases in between. CDR3 length: 13 residues. The CDR3 protein is CASSPPSNQPQHF. The CDR3, as DNA: TGTGCCAGCAGCCCCCCGAGCAATCAGCCCCAGCATTTT.

This clone has only a few counts. The chain links TRBV3-1 (or the pseudogene TRBV3-2) to TRBJ1-1; D uncertain. There are 15 residues in the CDR3. The V gene lost 4 bases and the J gene lost 2 bases, with 14 bases spanning the gap. Germline CDR1 reads LGHDT; CDR2 reads YNNKEL (reference sequence). The CDR3 protein is CASSPSAGFNTEAFF. The CDR3 bases are TGTGCCAGCAGCCCTTCGGCTGGGTTCAACACTGAAGCTTTCTTT.

J is TRBJ1-6 and V is TRBV3-1 (or the pseudogene TRBV3-2); TRBD1 matches at 7 bases. This CDR3 has 16 amino acids. V lost 3 bases and J lost 8; bases outside the gene matches: 10. Germline V gene lookup returns CDR1 LGHDT and CDR2 YNNKEL (reference sequence). The CDR3 loop is CASSQGSGQSYSPLHF. CDR3 sequence (DNA): TGTGCCAGCAGCCAGGGGTCGGGACAGTCCTATTCACCCCTCCACTTT.

This chain uses TRBV16 with TRBJ1-6; 8 bases map to TRBD1. Germline trimming cut 4 bases from V and 4 bases from J; bases unmatched to any gene: 9. This CDR3 spans 17 amino acids. The germline CDR1 and CDR2 sequences are KGHSY and FQNENV. CDR3 protein: CASSPYGQGGYNSPLHF. CDR3 in DNA: TGTGCCAGCAGCCCTTACGGACAGGGTGGATATAATTCACCCCTCCACTTT.

The table lists this clone with a few counts. This sequence joins TRBV29-1 and TRBJ2-5; D is ambiguous. CDR1 SQVTM and CDR2 ANQGSEA come from the germline V gene. V was cut by 1 base and J by 4 bases, with 10 bases left in between. The CDR3 runs 13 residues. CDR3 sequence reads: CSVEARVGETQYF. CDR3 in DNA: TGCAGCGTTGAAGCAAGGGTCGGAGAGACCCAGTACTTC.

The chain carries TRBV4-1 and TRBJ2-7, with TRBD2 identical over 7 bases. With 0 bases clipped from V and 0 bases from J, the junction kept 5 bases outside the gene matches. Germline values: CDR1 MGHRA, CDR2 YSYEKL. The CDR3 extends over 16 amino acids. CDR3 amino acids: CASSQDRSGVSYEQYF. The CDR3 DNA follows: TGCGCCAGCAGCCAAGATAGGAGCGGGGTCTCCTACGAGCAGTACTTC.

The sample holds one count of this clone. The chain joins TRBV30 to TRBJ1-1; 10 bases are shared with TRBD1. J lost 5 bases, V lost 1 base, and 7 bases had no gene match. The germline CDR1 and CDR2 sequences are GTSNPN and SVGIG (reference sequence). The CDR3 has 15 residues. This chain's CDR3 is CAWSEYDRGRTEAFF. CDR3 sequence (DNA): TGTGCCTGGAGTGAGTACGACAGGGGGCGGACTGAAGCTTTCTTT.

The genes are TRBV5-4 and TRBJ1-1; the match to TRBD1 covers 7 bases. In germline, CDR1 is SGHNT, CDR2 YYREEE (reference sequence). Losses at the gene ends were 4 bases for V and 2 bases for J; bases not matched to a gene: 14. The CDR3 covers 17 residues. For the CDR3, the DNA is TGTGCCAGCAGCCCCTTTCACCCGGGACAGCTTAACACTGAAGCTTTCTTT. This encodes CASSPFHPGQLNTEAFF.

The chain couples TRBV12-5 to TRBJ2-2, with 11 bases lining up with TRBD2. The V gene end was trimmed by 1 base and the J gene end by 14 bases; junction bases not matched to a gene: 9. Germline V lookup: CDR1 LGHNT, CDR2 FRNRAP. This CDR3 spans 15 amino acids. The CDR3 nucleotides are TGTGCTAGTGGTTTGGGGCTTAGCGGGGGGGCCATCCTGTTTTTT. Protein product: CASGLGLSGGAILFF.

The chain joins TRBV14 to TRBJ1-3, with D unclear. The CDR3 runs 16 residues. The germline V gene has CDR1 SGHDN and CDR2 FVKESK. Trimming took 1 base from V and 4 from J, leaving 14 bases between them. CDR3 DNA: TGTGCCAGCAGCCAAGGGCTGGGAGTTTCAGGAAACACCATATATTTT. Translating gives CASSQGLGVSGNTIYF.

This clone appeared once. This chain links TRBV12-2 with TRBJ2-7; the D call TRBD1 from the table was never checked on the DNA. TRBV12-2 is labeled a pseudogene. This CDR3 is built from 15 residues. The CDR3 DNA sequence: TGTGCAAGTCGCCTGGGACAGGGGGACTCCTACGAGCAGTACTTC. It encodes CASRLGQGDSYEQYF.

V is TRBV24-1 and J is TRBJ1-4, with 7 bases matching TRBD1. The V gene end was trimmed by 12 bases and the J gene end by 2 bases; junction bases not matched to a gene: 2. Germline V gene lookup returns CDR1 KGHDR and CDR2 SFDVKD. The CDR3 length is 12 residues. The CDR3 nucleotides read TGTGCCGTGGGACAGACTAATGAAAAACTGTTTTTT. This codes for CAVGQTNEKLFF.